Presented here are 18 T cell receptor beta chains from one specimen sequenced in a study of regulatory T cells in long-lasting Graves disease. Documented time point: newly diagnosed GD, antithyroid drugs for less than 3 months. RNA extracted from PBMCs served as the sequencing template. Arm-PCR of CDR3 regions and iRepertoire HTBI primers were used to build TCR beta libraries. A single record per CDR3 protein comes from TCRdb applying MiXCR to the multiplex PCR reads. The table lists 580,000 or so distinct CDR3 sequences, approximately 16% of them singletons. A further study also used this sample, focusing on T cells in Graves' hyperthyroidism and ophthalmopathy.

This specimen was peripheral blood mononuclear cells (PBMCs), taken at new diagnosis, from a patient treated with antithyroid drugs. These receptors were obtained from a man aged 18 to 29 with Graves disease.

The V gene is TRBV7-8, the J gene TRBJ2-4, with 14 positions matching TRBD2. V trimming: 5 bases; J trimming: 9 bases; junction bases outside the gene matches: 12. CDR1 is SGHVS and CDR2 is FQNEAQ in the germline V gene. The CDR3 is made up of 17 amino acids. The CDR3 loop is CASSLGRGLAGVLIQYF. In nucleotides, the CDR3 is TGTGCCAGCAGCCTTGGGAGGGGACTAGCGGGAGTTCTCATTCAGTACTTC.

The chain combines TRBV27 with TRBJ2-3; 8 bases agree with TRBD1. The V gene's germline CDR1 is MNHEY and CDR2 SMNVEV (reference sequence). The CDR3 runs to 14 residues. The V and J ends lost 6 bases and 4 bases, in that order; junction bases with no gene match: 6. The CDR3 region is CASRRTGMADTQYF. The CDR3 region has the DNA TGTGCCAGCAGACGGACAGGGATGGCAGATACGCAGTATTTT.

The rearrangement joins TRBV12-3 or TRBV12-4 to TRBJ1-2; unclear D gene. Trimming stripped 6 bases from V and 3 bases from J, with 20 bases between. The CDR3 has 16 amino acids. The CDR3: CASSQTTRHGDYGYTF. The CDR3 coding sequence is TGTGCCAGCAGCCAGACTACAAGACATGGGGACTATGGCTACACCTTC.

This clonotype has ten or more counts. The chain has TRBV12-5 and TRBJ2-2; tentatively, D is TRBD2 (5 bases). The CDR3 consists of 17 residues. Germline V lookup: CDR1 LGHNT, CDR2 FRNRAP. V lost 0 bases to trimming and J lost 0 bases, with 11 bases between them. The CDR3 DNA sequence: TGTGCTAGTGGTTTGGTACTGGAGCGGTCGAACACCGGGGAGCTGTTTTTT. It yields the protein CASGLVLERSNTGELFF.

The CDR3 DNA follows: TGTGCCAGCTCCCGGGACAGGACTCATTATGGCTACACCTTC. Encoded protein: CASSRDRTHYGYTF. This sequence joins TRBV18 and TRBJ1-2, with 8 bases aligning to TRBD1. With 6 bases clipped from V and 5 bases from J, the junction kept 8 bases outside the gene matches. This CDR3 spans 14 amino acids. CDR1 is KGHSH, CDR2 LQKENI, per germline.

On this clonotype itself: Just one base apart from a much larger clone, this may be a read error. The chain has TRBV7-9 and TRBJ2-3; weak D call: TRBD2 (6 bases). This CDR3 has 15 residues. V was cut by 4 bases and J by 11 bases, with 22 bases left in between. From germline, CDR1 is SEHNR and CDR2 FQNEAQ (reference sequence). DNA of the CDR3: TGTGCCAGCAGCTCCGGAGCGGCCCGCGGGGAGGAGCAGTATTTT. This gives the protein CASSSGAARGEEQYF.

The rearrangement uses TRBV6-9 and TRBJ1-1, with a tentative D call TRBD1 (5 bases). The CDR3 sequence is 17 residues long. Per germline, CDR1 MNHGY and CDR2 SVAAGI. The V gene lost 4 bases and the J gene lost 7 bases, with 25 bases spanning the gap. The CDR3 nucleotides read TGTGCCAGCAGTTCCCTGCTCACAGGACCGCGTAGGATTGAAGCTTTCTTT. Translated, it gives CASSSLLTGPRRIEAFF.

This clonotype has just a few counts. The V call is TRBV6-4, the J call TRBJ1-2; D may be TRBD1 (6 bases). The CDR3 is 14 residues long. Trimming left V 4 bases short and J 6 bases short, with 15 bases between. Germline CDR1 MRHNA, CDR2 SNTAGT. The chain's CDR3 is CASSADSDRNGYTF. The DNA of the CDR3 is TGTGCCAGCAGTGCGGACAGTGATCGAAATGGCTACACCTTC.

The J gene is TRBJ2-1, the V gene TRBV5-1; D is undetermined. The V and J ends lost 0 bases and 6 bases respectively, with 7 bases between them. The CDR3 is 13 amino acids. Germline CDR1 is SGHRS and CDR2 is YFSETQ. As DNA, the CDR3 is TGCGCCAGCAGCTTGGAGCTATTCAATGAGCAGTTCTTC. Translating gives CASSLELFNEQFF.

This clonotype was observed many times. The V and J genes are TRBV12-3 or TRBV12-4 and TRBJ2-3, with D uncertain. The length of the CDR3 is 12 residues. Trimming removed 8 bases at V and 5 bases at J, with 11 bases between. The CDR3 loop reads CASLHNGDTQYF. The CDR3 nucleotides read TGTGCCAGCCTACACAATGGAGATACGCAGTATTTT.

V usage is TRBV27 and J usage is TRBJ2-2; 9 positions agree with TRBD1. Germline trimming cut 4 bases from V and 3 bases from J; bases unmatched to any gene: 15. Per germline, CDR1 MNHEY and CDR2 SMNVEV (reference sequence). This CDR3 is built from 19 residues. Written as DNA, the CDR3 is TGTGCCAGCAGTTCGGTGGGTGGGGGACAGGGACGGGACACCGGGGAGCTGTTTTTT. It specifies CASSSVGGGQGRDTGELFF.

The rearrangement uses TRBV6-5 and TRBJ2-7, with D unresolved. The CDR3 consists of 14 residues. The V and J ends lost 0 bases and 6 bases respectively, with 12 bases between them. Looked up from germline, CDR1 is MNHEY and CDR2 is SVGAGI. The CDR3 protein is CASSYSMLKREQYF. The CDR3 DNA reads TGTGCCAGCAGTTACTCAATGCTAAAGCGCGAGCAGTACTTC.

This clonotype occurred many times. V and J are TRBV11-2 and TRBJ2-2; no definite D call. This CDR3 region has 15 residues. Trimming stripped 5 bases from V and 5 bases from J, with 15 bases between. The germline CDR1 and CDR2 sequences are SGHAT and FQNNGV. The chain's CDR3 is CASSPQPVGTGELFF. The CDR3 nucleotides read TGTGCCAGCAGCCCCCAGCCCGTTGGGACCGGGGAGCTGTTTTTT.

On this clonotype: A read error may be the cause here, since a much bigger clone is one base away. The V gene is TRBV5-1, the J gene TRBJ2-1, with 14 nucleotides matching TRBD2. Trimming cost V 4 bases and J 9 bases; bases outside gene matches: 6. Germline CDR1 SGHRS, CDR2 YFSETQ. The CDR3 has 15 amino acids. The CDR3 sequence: CASSQTSGRAGEQFF. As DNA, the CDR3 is TGCGCCAGCAGCCAGACTAGCGGGAGGGCCGGTGAGCAGTTCTTC.

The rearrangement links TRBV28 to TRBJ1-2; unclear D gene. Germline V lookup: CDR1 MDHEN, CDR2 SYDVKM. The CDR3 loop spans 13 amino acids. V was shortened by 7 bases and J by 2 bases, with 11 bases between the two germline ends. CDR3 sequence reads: CASTKGGNYGYTF. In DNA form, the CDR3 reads TGTGCCAGCACCAAGGGAGGCAACTATGGCTACACCTTC.

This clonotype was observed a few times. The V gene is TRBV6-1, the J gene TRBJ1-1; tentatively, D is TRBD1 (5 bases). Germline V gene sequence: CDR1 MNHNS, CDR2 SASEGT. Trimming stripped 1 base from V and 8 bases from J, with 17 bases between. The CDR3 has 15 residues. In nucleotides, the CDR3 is TGTGCCAGCAGTGAAGGGACATTCACCTCAAGAGAAGCTTTCTTT. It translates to CASSEGTFTSREAFF.

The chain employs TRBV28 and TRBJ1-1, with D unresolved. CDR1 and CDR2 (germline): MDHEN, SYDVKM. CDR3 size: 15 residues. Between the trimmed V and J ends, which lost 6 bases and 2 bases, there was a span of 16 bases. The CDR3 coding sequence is TGTGCCAGCAGGCCCTCGGGGTTGGGAAACACTGAAGCTTTCTTT. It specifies CASRPSGLGNTEAFF.

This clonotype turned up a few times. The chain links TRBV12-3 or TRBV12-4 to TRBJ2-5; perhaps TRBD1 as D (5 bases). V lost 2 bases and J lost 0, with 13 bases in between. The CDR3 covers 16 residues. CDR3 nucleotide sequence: TGTGCCAGCAGTTTAAGATCAGCAGGGTACCAAGAGACCCAGTACTTC. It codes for CASSLRSAGYQETQYF.